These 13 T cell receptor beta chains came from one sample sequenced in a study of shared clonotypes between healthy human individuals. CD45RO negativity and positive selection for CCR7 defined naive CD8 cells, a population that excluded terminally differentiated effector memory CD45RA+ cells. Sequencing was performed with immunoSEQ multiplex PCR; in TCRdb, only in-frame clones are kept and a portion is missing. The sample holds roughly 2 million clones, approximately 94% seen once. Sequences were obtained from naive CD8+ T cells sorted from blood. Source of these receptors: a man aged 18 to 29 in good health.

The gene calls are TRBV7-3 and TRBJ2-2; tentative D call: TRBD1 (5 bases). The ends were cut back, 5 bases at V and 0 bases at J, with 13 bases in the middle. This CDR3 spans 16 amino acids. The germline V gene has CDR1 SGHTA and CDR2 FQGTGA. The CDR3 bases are TGTGCCAGCAGCGCTGGGGCTATTTCGAACACCGGGGAGCTGTTTTTT. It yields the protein CASSAGAISNTGELFF. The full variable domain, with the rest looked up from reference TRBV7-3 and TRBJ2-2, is GAGVSQTPSNKVTEKGKYVELRCDPISGHTALYWYRQSLGQGPEFLIYFQGTGAADDSGLPNDRFFAVRPEGSVSTLKIQRTERGDSAVYLCASSAGAISNTGELFFGEGSRLTVL.

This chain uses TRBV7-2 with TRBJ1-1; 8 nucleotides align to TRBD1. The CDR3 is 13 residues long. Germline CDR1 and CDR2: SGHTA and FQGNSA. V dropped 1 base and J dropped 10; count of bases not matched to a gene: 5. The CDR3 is CASSLGSGGGAFF. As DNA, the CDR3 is TGTGCCAGCAGCTTAGGCTCAGGGGGCGGAGCTTTCTTT.

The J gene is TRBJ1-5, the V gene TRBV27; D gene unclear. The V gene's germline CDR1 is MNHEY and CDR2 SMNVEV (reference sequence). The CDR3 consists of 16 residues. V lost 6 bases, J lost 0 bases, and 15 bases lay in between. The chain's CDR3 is CASRLSVGNSNQPQHF. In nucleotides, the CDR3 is TGTGCCAGCAGACTGTCAGTGGGGAATAGCAATCAGCCCCAGCATTTT.

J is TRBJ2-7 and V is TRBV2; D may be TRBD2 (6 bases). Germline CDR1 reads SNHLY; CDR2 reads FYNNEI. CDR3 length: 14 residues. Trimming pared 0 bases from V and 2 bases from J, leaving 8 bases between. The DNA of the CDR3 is TGTGCCAGCAGTGAAGCGGGGGGAACCTACGAGCAGTACTTC. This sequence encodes CASSEAGGTYEQYF.

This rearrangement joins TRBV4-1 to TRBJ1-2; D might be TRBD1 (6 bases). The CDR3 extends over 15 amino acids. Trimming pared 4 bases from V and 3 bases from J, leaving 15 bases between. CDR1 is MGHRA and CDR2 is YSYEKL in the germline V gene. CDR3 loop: CASSLSRGVDYGYTF. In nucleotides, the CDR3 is TGCGCCAGCAGCCTCTCCAGGGGAGTTGACTATGGCTACACCTTC.

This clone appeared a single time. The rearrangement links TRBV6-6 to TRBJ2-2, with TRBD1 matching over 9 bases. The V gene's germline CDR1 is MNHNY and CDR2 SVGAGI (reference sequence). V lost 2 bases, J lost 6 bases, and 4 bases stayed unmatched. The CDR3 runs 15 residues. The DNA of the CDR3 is TGTGCCAGCAGTTACGTACAGGGGGCCGCCGGGGAGCTGTTTTTT. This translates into CASSYVQGAAGELFF.

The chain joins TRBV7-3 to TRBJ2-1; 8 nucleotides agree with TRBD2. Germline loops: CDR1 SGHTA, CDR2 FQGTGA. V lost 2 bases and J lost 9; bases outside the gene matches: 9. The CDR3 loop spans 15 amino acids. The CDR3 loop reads CASSLFGGALPEQFF. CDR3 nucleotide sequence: TGTGCCAGCAGCTTATTCGGGGGGGCCCTTCCTGAGCAGTTCTTC. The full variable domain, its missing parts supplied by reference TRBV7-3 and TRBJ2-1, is GAGVSQTPSNKVTEKGKYVELRCDPISGHTALYWYRQSLGQGPEFLIYFQGTGAADDSGLPNDRFFAVRPEGSVSTLKIQRTERGDSAVYLCASSLFGGALPEQFFGPGTRLTVL.

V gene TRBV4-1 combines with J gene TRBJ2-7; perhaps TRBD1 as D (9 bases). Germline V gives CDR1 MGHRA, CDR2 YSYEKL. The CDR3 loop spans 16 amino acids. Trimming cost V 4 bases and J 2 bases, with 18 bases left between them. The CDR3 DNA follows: TGCGCCAGCAGCCGGATAGCGGGACAGGGTCCCTACGAGCAGTACTTC. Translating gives CASSRIAGQGPYEQYF.

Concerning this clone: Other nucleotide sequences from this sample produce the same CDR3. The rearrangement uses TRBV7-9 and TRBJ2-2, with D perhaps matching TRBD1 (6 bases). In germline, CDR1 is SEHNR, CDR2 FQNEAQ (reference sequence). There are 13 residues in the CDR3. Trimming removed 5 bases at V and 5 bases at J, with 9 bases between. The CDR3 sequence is CASSLDRTGELFF. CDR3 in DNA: TGTGCCAGCAGCCTCGACAGGACCGGGGAGCTGTTTTTT.

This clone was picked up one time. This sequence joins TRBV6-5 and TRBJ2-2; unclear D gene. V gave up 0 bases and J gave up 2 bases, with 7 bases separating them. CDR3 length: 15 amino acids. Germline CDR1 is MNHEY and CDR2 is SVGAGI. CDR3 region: CASSYSSLNTGELFF. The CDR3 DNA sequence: TGTGCCAGCAGTTACTCCTCCCTCAACACCGGGGAGCTGTTTTTT.

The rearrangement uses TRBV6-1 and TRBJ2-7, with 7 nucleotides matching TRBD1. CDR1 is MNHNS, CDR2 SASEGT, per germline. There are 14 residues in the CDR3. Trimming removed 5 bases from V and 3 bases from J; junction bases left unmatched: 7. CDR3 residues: CASSPRDSYYEQYF. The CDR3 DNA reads TGTGCCAGCAGTCCCCGGGACAGTTACTACGAGCAGTACTTC.

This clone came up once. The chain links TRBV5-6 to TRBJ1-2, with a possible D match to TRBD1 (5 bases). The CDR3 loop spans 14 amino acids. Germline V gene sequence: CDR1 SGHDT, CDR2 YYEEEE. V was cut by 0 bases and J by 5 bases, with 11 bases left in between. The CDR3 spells CASSLEGLWYGYTF. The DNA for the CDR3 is TGTGCCAGCAGCTTGGAGGGACTTTGGTATGGCTACACCTTC.

CDR3 in amino acids: CASSLAIGDGYTF. Here the CDR3 DNA reads TGCGCCAGCAGCTTGGCCATCGGTGACGGCTACACCTTC. The chain is built from TRBV5-1 and TRBJ1-2; D unresolved. CDR1 and CDR2 (germline): SGHRS, YFSETQ. The CDR3 totals 13 residues. Trimming took off 0 bases at V and 8 bases at J, with 11 bases between the two ends. Combining the CDR3 with reference TRBV5-1 and TRBJ1-2 gives the whole variable domain KAGVTQTPRYLIKTRGQQVTLSCSPISGHRSVSWYQQTPGQGLQFLFEYFSETQRNKGNFPGRFSGRQFSNSRSEMNVSTLELGDSALYLCASSLAIGDGYTFGSGTRLTVV.